A selection of T cell receptor beta chains follows, all from one sample in a study of shared clonotypes between healthy human individuals. Method: immunoSEQ multiplex PCR; TCRdb's copy keeps in-frame clones and lacks some. The sample has about 980,000 clones; around three quarters are singletons. The specimen was memory CD4+ T cells sorted from blood. The receptors here all came from a young man in good health. CDR3s include the opening cysteine and the closing phenylalanine or tryptophan.

V gene,J gene,CDR3 protein
TRBV9,TRBJ2-2,CASSPPPGELFF
TRBV6-6,TRBJ1-3,CASRGGTGNTIYF
TRBV5-4,TRBJ2-2,CASSLAGGNGGELFF
TRBV28,TRBJ1-5,CASSENRDSFNQPQHF
TRBV18,TRBJ1-5,CASSEQGHGNQPQHF
TRBV6-5,TRBJ2-5,CASSFNGLAGGETQYF
TRBV7-8,TRBJ1-2,CASSPVWGDGYTF
TRBV5-1,TRBJ1-1,CASSLEGNTEAFF
TRBV6-6,TRBJ2-7,CASSSTRDTDEQYF
TRBV7-2,TRBJ2-1,CASSSKRSVAGALLREQFF
TRBV7-9,TRBJ2-3,CASSLGPSGMRDTQYF
TRBV10-2,TRBJ1-5,CASSEDLSRQPQHF
TRBV27,TRBJ2-7,CASSSPPHYEQYF
TRBV5-1,TRBJ2-3,CASLRGQGKTDTQYF